What follows are 22 T cell receptor beta chains derived from one specimen sequenced in a study of shared clonotypes between healthy human individuals. Some clones are missing from TCRdb's copy, which holds only in-frame ones; the method was immunoSEQ multiplex PCR. The table lists about 490,000 clones, around 73% of them singletons, with about 11% in the top ten. The sample consisted of PBMCs. Receptor source: a woman aged 40-49 years in good health. Some clones in this sample may be carry-over from other donors' samples.

Comment on this clone: A read error may produce the germline difference seen at one junction end. The chain couples TRBV7-7 to TRBJ2-3, with unresolved D. The CDR3 is made up of 13 amino acids. Germline CDR1 and CDR2: SSHAT and FNYEAQ (reference sequence). Here the CDR3 reads CASSSSSTDTQYF. The CDR3 nucleotides read TGTGCTAGCAGCTCTTCTAGCACAGATACGCAGTATTTT.

This chain connects TRBV30 to TRBJ1-3; D ambiguous. Trimming took off 8 bases at V and 0 bases at J, with 11 bases between the two ends. CDR1 is GTSNPN and CDR2 is SVGIG in the germline V gene (reference sequence). The CDR3 covers 13 residues. The CDR3 DNA follows: TGTGCCACCGTTCTCAGCTCTGGAAACACCATATATTTT. Its translation is CATVLSSGNTIYF.

This chain joins TRBV18 and TRBJ2-2, with no clear D. From germline, CDR1 is KGHSH and CDR2 LQKENI. The V and J ends lost 5 bases and 3 bases respectively, with 16 bases between them. The CDR3 contains 16 residues. The CDR3 loop reads CASSFVARLDTGELFF. In DNA form, the CDR3 reads TGTGCCAGCTCATTCGTCGCGCGTTTGGACACCGGGGAGCTGTTTTTT. Full variable domain (missing parts from reference TRBV18 and TRBJ2-2): NAGVMQNPRHLVRRRGQEARLRCSPMKGHSHVYWYRQLPEEGLKFMVYLQKENIIDESGMPKERFSAEFPKEGPSILRIQQVVRGDSAAYFCASSFVARLDTGELFFGEGSRLTVL.

The V and J genes are TRBV11-1 and TRBJ2-7; TRBD1 or TRBD2 may be the D gene (5 bases each). The germline V gene encodes CDR1 SGHAT and CDR2 FQDESV (reference sequence). Trimming pared 4 bases from V and 9 bases from J, leaving 13 bases between. The CDR3 consists of 12 residues. CDR3 DNA sequence: TGTGCCAGCAGCTCGCCCGGTGGGGGGCAGTACTTC. It specifies CASSSPGGGQYF.

The chain is built from TRBV15 and TRBJ2-5, with TRBD1 identical over 8 bases. The CDR3 is 14 amino acids. Trimming at V came to 5 bases and at J to 4 bases, leaving 6 bases not matched to a gene. CDR1 and CDR2 from the germline V gene are LNHNV and YYDKDF (reference sequence). CDR3: CATSPGQDVETQYF. In nucleotides, the CDR3 is TGTGCCACCAGCCCGGGACAGGATGTAGAGACCCAGTACTTC.

Here the CDR3 DNA reads TGCAGCGTTGAATTCCCGACAGGGAGCTATGGCTACACCTTC. Its translation is CSVEFPTGSYGYTF. The V and J genes are TRBV29-1 and TRBJ1-2; 7 positions match TRBD1. The CDR3 sequence is 14 residues long. CDR1 is SQVTM and CDR2 is ANQGSEA in the germline V gene. Unmatched junction bases numbered 7, after V lost 2 bases and J lost 4 bases.

The chain employs TRBV7-9 and TRBJ1-1; possibly TRBD1 for D (6 bases). The CDR3 has 13 amino acids. Germline V CDR1 and CDR2: SEHNR, FQNEAQ (reference sequence). V was pared by 4 bases and J by 6 bases, with 12 bases between. CDR3 sequence reads: CASSSKRGSEAFF. The CDR3 DNA reads TGTGCCAGCAGCTCAAAGAGGGGGTCTGAAGCTTTCTTT.

The V call is TRBV7-2, the J call TRBJ2-2; D is ambiguous. CDR3 length: 14 amino acids. Germline CDR1 and CDR2: SGHTA and FQGNSA. Trimming shortened V by 6 bases and J by 0 bases, and 8 bases separated the two germline ends. DNA for the CDR3: TGTGCCAGCAGACGTACAGCGAACACCGGGGAGCTGTTTTTT. Protein product: CASRRTANTGELFF.

The chain uses TRBV7-2 and TRBJ2-5; 9 bases are a match to TRBD1. This CDR3 spans 15 amino acids. The V segment lost 5 bases and the J segment 0 bases; nucleotides outside the gene matches: 4. Looked up from germline, CDR1 is SGHTA and CDR2 is FQGNSA. CDR3: CASSPTGGNQETQYF. The CDR3 bases are TGTGCCAGCAGCCCGACAGGGGGAAACCAAGAGACCCAGTACTTC.

The CDR3 sequence is CASSPPNRDRGYEQYF. The CDR3 nucleotides read TGTGCCAGCTCACCACCAAACCGGGACAGGGGGTACGAGCAGTACTTC. The V call is TRBV18, the J call TRBJ2-7; 11 bases match TRBD1. V was pared by 0 bases and J by 4 bases, with 5 bases of the junction left unmatched. CDR1 and CDR2 (germline): KGHSH, LQKENI. The CDR3 is 16 residues long.

This sequence joins TRBV5-1 and TRBJ1-2; TRBD1 might be the D (5 bases). The germline V gene encodes CDR1 SGHRS and CDR2 YFSETQ. The CDR3 loop spans 14 amino acids. The CDR3 loop reads CATKEGRLNYGYTF. The CDR3 nucleotides read TGCGCTACCAAGGAGGGGCGACTAAACTATGGCTACACCTTC.

The V and J genes are TRBV9 and TRBJ1-1; D not resolved. The CDR3 consists of 15 residues. Germline assignment: CDR1 SGDLS and CDR2 YYNGEE. Trimming removed 2 bases at V and 1 base at J, with 12 bases between. DNA for the CDR3: TGTGCCAGCAGCGTTTCATGGCAGAAGAACACTGAAGCTTTCTTT. It yields the protein CASSVSWQKNTEAFF. Filled out from reference TRBV9 and TRBJ1-1, the complete variable domain reads DSGVTQTPKHLITATGQRVTLRCSPRSGDLSVYWYQQSLDQGLQFLIQYYNGEERAKGNILERFSAQQFPDLHSELNLSSLELGDSALYFCASSVSWQKNTEAFFGQGTRLTVV.

The chain uses TRBV11-2 and TRBJ1-6; no clear D. The CDR3 is 11 amino acids. CDR1 and CDR2 (germline): SGHAT, FQNNGV. V was clipped by 6 bases and J by 5 bases, with 2 bases between them. The CDR3 DNA sequence: TGTGCCAGCAGTAATAATTCACCCCTCCACTTT. This gives the protein CASSNNSPLHF. Full variable domain (outside the CDR3, taken from reference TRBV11-2 and TRBJ1-6): EAGVAQSPRYKIIEKRQSVAFWCNPISGHATLYWYQQILGQGPKLLIQFQNNGVVDDSQLPKDRFSAERLKGVDSTLKIQPAKLEDSAVYLCASSNNSPLHFGNGTRLTVT.

V and J are TRBV10-3 and TRBJ1-2; TRBD1 matches 9 bases. V shed 5 bases and J 4 bases; nucleotides not matched to a gene: 5. Germline CDR1 reads ENHRY; CDR2 reads SYGVKD. This CDR3 comprises 14 residues. CDR3 amino acids: CAISPGQGFYGYTF. The CDR3 nucleotides are TGTGCCATCAGTCCGGGACAGGGATTCTATGGCTACACCTTC.

V gene TRBV7-9 combines with J gene TRBJ2-7; a possible D gene is TRBD1 (5 bases). The CDR3 covers 15 residues. The V gene's germline CDR1 is SEHNR and CDR2 FQNEAQ (reference sequence). With 2 bases removed from V and 3 bases from J, the gap between germline ends came to 14 bases. Written as DNA, the CDR3 is TGTGCCAGCAGCTTATTGGCAGGGCCAAGCTACGAGCAGTACTTC. Encoded protein: CASSLLAGPSYEQYF.

Of note for this clone: The sample holds other DNA sequences that translate to the same CDR3. J is TRBJ2-5 and V is TRBV28, with TRBD1 identical over 10 bases. The CDR3 loop spans 14 amino acids. V gave up 3 bases and J gave up 5 bases; unmatched junction bases: 3. Germline V gives CDR1 MDHEN, CDR2 SYDVKM. CDR3 nucleotide sequence: TGTGCCAGCAGTTTCGACAGGGGGCGGGAGACCCAGTACTTC. Translating gives CASSFDRGRETQYF.

This clone was seen only a few times. The V gene is TRBV18, the J gene TRBJ2-2; D call uncertain. The CDR3 is made up of 13 amino acids. Trimming stripped 8 bases from V and 7 bases from J, with 14 bases between. Germline V gives CDR1 KGHSH, CDR2 LQKENI. CDR3 in amino acids: CASLDPRIGELFF. The CDR3 DNA follows: TGTGCCAGCCTGGACCCAAGAATCGGGGAGCTGTTTTTT.

This clone has ten or more counts. The chain couples TRBV19 to TRBJ2-1, with D maybe TRBD1 (5 bases). This CDR3 comprises 16 residues. Germline loops: CDR1 LNHDA, CDR2 SQIVND (reference sequence). With 4 bases removed from V and 2 bases from J, the gap between germline ends came to 15 bases. The CDR3 DNA reads TGTGCCAGTAGTAGGGGCGTGGAACGACCCTACAATGAGCAGTTCTTC. This encodes CASSRGVERPYNEQFF.

The genes are TRBV6-5 and TRBJ1-1; D uncertain. Trimming shortened V by 5 bases and J by 1 base, and 11 bases separated the two germline ends. This CDR3 is 14 amino acids long. CDR1 MNHEY and CDR2 SVGAGI come from the germline V gene. The CDR3 spells CASSPREANTEAFF. Here the CDR3 DNA reads TGTGCCAGCAGTCCCCGGGAGGCGAACACTGAAGCTTTCTTT.

The V call is TRBV14, the J call TRBJ2-2, with D possibly matching TRBD1 (6 bases). The CDR3 is 14 residues long. Trimming took 1 base from V and 7 from J, leaving 10 bases between them. Germline V CDR1 and CDR2: SGHDN, FVKESK. The CDR3 coding sequence is TGTGCCAGCAGCCAAGCTCAGGGGCACGGGGAGCTGTTTTTT. It yields the protein CASSQAQGHGELFF.

In DNA, the CDR3 is TGTGCCAGCAGCTACAGAGGGGTCACTGAAGCTTTCTTT. The encoded protein is CASSYRGVTEAFF. The chain is built from TRBV6-5 and TRBJ1-1; D is possibly TRBD1 (5 bases). The CDR3 has 13 residues. Trimming cost V 6 bases and J 4 bases, with 12 bases left between them. Per germline, CDR1 MNHEY and CDR2 SVGAGI.

The chain uses TRBV7-9 and TRBJ2-5; TRBD1 matches at 10 bases. The V gene end was trimmed by 4 bases and the J gene end by 4 bases; junction bases not matched to a gene: 9. The CDR3 spans 16 residues. Per germline, CDR1 SEHNR and CDR2 FQNEAQ (reference sequence). The CDR3 DNA is TGTGCCAGCAGCTCCCGCGGGACAGGGGAAGGAGAGACCCAGTACTTC. Protein product: CASSSRGTGEGETQYF.